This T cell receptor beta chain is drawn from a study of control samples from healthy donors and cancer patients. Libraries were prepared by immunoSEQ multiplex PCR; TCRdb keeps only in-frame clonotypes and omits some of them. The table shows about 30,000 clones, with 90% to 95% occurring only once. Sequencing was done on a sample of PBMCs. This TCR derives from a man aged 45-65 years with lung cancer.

The CDR3 region has the DNA TGTGCCAGCGCTGAGGACAGCCAAGAGACCCAGTACTTC. Its translation: CASAEDSQETQYF. V and J are TRBV2 and TRBJ2-5, with a weak D call TRBD1 (6 bases). V shed 8 bases and J shed 1 base, with 11 bases lying between them. Germline V gene data show CDR1 as SNHLY and CDR2 as FYNNEI. The length of the CDR3 is 13 residues.